This T cell receptor beta chain was sequenced in a study of T cells in Graves' hyperthyroidism and ophthalmopathy. Study-level background: The initial diagnosis was the point when peripheral blood was collected, ahead of any treatment. Points from the study as a whole: Ophthalmopathy was separated from stable hyperthyroidism by a 13 V-J model.

Worth noting for this clonotype: Its antigen is undetermined.

Trimming pared 1 base from V and 7 bases from J, leaving 17 bases between. The CDR3 has 15 amino acids. Germline loops: CDR1 SGHTA, CDR2 FQGNSA. The investigators amplified TCR beta CDR3 regions from RNA transcripts. The HTBI primer set drove a first-round RT-PCR of the TCR CDR3. Using its own MiXCR run on the multiplex PCR reads, TCRdb lists one record per CDR3 protein. The sample holds about 620,000 distinct CDR3 sequences, roughly 17% seen once. The clonotype originates from a young woman with Graves' hyperthyroidism. Specimen: blood. The chain couples TRBV7-2 to TRBJ2-7; D possibly corresponds to TRBD2 (6 bases). CDR3 bases: TGTGCCAGCAGCTTAGATTTGGGACTTCGAGTGGAGCAGTACTTC. Protein: CASSLDLGLRVEQYF. The variable domain in full, with the rest retrieved from reference TRBV7-2 and TRBJ2-7, is GAGVSQSPSNKVTEKGKDVELRCDPISGHTALYWYRQSLGQGLEFLIYFQGNSAPDKSGLPSDRFSAERTGGSVSTLTIQRTQQEDSAVYLCASSLDLGLRVEQYFGPGTRLTVT.